Given below is one T cell receptor beta chain in context. Its antigen is unidentified. At one end the junction does not follow the germline gene, possibly because of a read error. The data were produced by immunoSEQ multiplex PCR, yet TCRdb's version contains in-frame clones alone and is incomplete. The table includes under 5,000 clones, 94% detected once. The germline V gene encodes CDR1 GTSNPN and CDR2 SVGIG (reference sequence). There are 14 residues in the CDR3. Blood collection times were about day -28 and days 30, 100, 180 posttransplant. This sample was included in a study of T cell clonotyping in hematopoietic cell transplantation. General observations from the study: Higher Inverse Simpson Index values in graft donor and pretransplant recipient predicted broader posttransplant TCR diversity. Recipient TCR diversity dropped after transplant; expanded clonotypes rose from day 30 to 180. Cells were unsorted, so CD4 and CD8 contributions were not separated.

The V call is TRBV30, the J call TRBJ1-5; TRBD1 might be the D (6 bases). The TCR originated in a male patient aged 55 to 70 who had an allogeneic stem cell transplant from a related donor, so the T cells may come from the graft donor. Some clones in this sample may be carry-over from other donors' samples. Sequenced material: PBMCs, taken 180 days after allogeneic stem cell transplant. This CDR3 is CAWSYDRNNRPQHF. As DNA, the CDR3 is TGTGCCTGGAGTTACGACAGGAACAATCGGCCCCAGCATTTT.